The table lists the clone carrying this T cell receptor beta chain with many counts. What it binds is not known. This specimen belongs to a study of T cells after yellow fever vaccination. Study-wide findings and caveats: Most clones from primary vaccination resurfaced after the booster (approximately 96% CD4, 75% to 90% CD8).

TCRdb passed the 5' RACE reads through MiXCR, listing each CDR3 protein once. Here the sample spans 250,000 to 400,000 distinct CDR3 sequences, approximately 4% being singletons. The germline CDR1 and CDR2 sequences are ENHRY and SYGVKD. The CDR3 covers 14 residues. Trimming took 1 base from V and 2 from J, leaving 8 bases between them. The chain is built from TRBV10-3 and TRBJ2-5, with D unclear. This clonotype was sampled from a man in his late teens or twenties who received the YFV17D yellow fever vaccine. This specimen consisted of PBMCs, obtained 5 days after the yellow fever booster vaccination. DNA of the CDR3: TGTGCCATCAGTGAGTGGTCAGGTCAAGAGACCCAGTACTTC. It specifies CAISEWSGQETQYF.